The 24 T cell receptor beta chains below all came from one sample that was sequenced in a study of cytomegalovirus exposure and HLA in healthy donors (dated by TCRdb to 2016 to 2017). The library was built by means of the immunoSEQ multiplex PCR assay. A mixture of 60 forward primers for TCR Vbeta segments and 13 reverse primers for TCR Jbeta segments was used in the multiplex PCR. Entries here come from immuneACCESS through TCRdb and include only in-frame sequences with V and J called. Some clones fail to appear in such tables; in the studies checked, an unresolved V gene covers under half of the shortfall, and the cause of the remainder is unknown. The sample profile shows 75,000 to 90,000 clones; approximately 80% of them were found once. The top ten clonotypes cover approximately 3.2% of the sample. Sequenced sample: PBMCs. These TCRs come from a man aged 50-60 years in good health and CMV-seronegative.

The genes are TRBV19 and TRBJ1-2, with D unclear. Germline V gene lookup returns CDR1 LNHDA and CDR2 SQIVND (reference sequence). CDR3 length: 13 residues. Trimming took off 5 bases at V and 0 bases at J, with 7 bases between the two ends. The CDR3 loop is CASSPSANYGYTF. The CDR3 region has the DNA TGTGCCAGTAGTCCTAGTGCTAACTATGGCTACACCTTC.

This chain links TRBV9 with TRBJ1-6; D uncertain. Germline CDR1 reads SGDLS; CDR2 reads YYNGEE. V lost 4 bases and J 9 bases, leaving 14 bases between the germline ends. CDR3 size: 14 residues. The CDR3 is CASSSGAVGSPLHF. For the CDR3, the DNA is TGTGCCAGCAGCTCGGGAGCTGTTGGTTCACCCCTCCACTTT.

This clone was seen a single time. The chain uses TRBV29-1 and TRBJ1-2, with 9 bases fitting TRBD1. The V segment lost 4 bases and the J segment 5 bases; nucleotides outside the gene matches: 5. The length of the CDR3 is 13 residues. Looked up from germline, CDR1 is SQVTM and CDR2 is ANQGSEA. CDR3 DNA sequence: TGCAGCGTTGCTATGGGACAGGGATATGGCTACACCTTC. It encodes CSVAMGQGYGYTF. Drawing the rest from reference TRBV29-1 and TRBJ1-2, the complete variable domain is SAVISQKPSRDICQRGTSLTIQCQVDSQVTMMFWYRQQPGQSLTLIATANQGSEATYESGFVIDKFPISRPNLTFSTLTVSNMSPEDSSIYLCSVAMGQGYGYTFGSGTRLTVV.

V is TRBV5-4 and J is TRBJ1-2; TRBD1 agrees at 7 bases. In germline, CDR1 is SGHNT, CDR2 YYREEE (reference sequence). V lost 3 bases and J lost 9; bases outside the gene matches: 5. This CDR3 region has 12 residues. As DNA, the CDR3 is TGTGCCAGCAGCTCAGACAGGGAGCGCTACACCTTC. Residues: CASSSDRERYTF.

This clone was seen only a few times. This chain links TRBV14 with TRBJ2-7, with 8 nucleotides matching TRBD1. Unmatched junction bases numbered 9, after V lost 4 bases and J lost 7 bases. Germline V lookup: CDR1 SGHDN, CDR2 FVKESK. The CDR3 consists of 14 residues. The CDR3 here is CASSRITGGREQYF. CDR3 DNA sequence: TGTGCCAGCAGCCGCATCACAGGGGGGCGGGAGCAGTACTTC.

The chain employs TRBV6-5 and TRBJ1-2, with D unresolved. This CDR3 contains 14 residues. The V gene lost 5 bases and the J gene lost 3 bases, with 13 bases spanning the gap. The germline CDR1 and CDR2 sequences are MNHEY and SVGAGI. The CDR3 sequence: CASSALTSYYGYTF. The CDR3 DNA sequence: TGTGCCAGCAGTGCCCTGACATCCTACTATGGCTACACCTTC.

The chain carries TRBV29-1 and TRBJ1-1; 10 bases match TRBD1. This CDR3 is 14 amino acids long. Germline V lookup: CDR1 SQVTM, CDR2 ANQGSEA. The ends lost 3 bases at V and 1 base at J; junction bases unmatched: 2. The CDR3 protein is CSVETGGRNTEAFF. The CDR3 nucleotides are TGCAGCGTTGAGACAGGGGGCAGGAACACTGAAGCTTTCTTT. The variable domain in full, completed from reference TRBV29-1 and TRBJ1-1, reads SAVISQKPSRDICQRGTSLTIQCQVDSQVTMMFWYRQQPGQSLTLIATANQGSEATYESGFVIDKFPISRPNLTFSTLTVSNMSPEDSSIYLCSVETGGRNTEAFFGQGTRLTVV.

CDR3 residues: CASSIDGNTGELFF. The CDR3 DNA reads TGTGCCAGTAGTATAGACGGGAACACCGGGGAGCTGTTTTTT. The V and J genes are TRBV19 and TRBJ2-2; no clear D gene. Trimming left V 0 bases short and J 1 base short, with 3 bases between. The CDR3 extends over 14 amino acids. Germline lookup yields CDR1 LNHDA and CDR2 SQIVND (reference sequence).

The rearrangement links TRBV6-1 to TRBJ2-1, with TRBD1 identical over 8 bases. The CDR3 length is 15 residues. V lost 6 bases, J lost 10 bases, and 14 bases stayed unmatched. CDR1 MNHNS and CDR2 SASEGT come from the germline V gene. The CDR3 nucleotides are TGTGCCAGCAGAGCAACCGGGACAGGTGTCCTGGAGCAGTTCTTC. Its protein product is CASRATGTGVLEQFF.

With respect to this clone: The same CDR3 also results from other DNA sequences found in this sample. The rearrangement links TRBV5-8 to TRBJ1-4; 9 bases are shared with TRBD1. This CDR3 spans 15 amino acids. V lost 2 bases, J lost 5 bases, and 4 bases stayed unmatched. Germline V gene sequence: CDR1 SGHTS, CDR2 YDEGEE. CDR3 DNA sequence: TGTGCCAGCAGCTTATCCGGGACAGGGAATGAAAAACTGTTTTTT. This gives the protein CASSLSGTGNEKLFF.

This clone came up once. The rearrangement joins TRBV7-3 to TRBJ2-5; 8 nucleotides match TRBD1. The J segment lost 2 bases and the V segment lost 5 bases, leaving 4 bases of the junction unmatched. From germline, CDR1 is SGHTA and CDR2 FQGTGA. The length of the CDR3 is 14 residues. The chain's CDR3 is CASSPGGGQETQYF. The CDR3 nucleotides read TGTGCCAGCAGCCCAGGGGGCGGTCAAGAGACCCAGTACTTC.

The chain links TRBV15 to TRBJ2-3; TRBD2 matches 11 bases. Per the germline V gene, CDR1 is LNHNV and CDR2 is YYDKDF (reference sequence). Trimming at V came to 0 bases and at J to 5 bases, leaving 10 bases not matched to a gene. The CDR3 covers 18 residues. CDR3 residues: CATSRDRDSGGARDTQYF. In DNA form, the CDR3 reads TGTGCCACCAGCAGAGATCGGGATAGCGGGGGGGCGAGAGATACGCAGTATTTT.

In DNA form, the CDR3 reads TGTGCCAGCATCCTTCAGGTCTGGACAGGCGACAGCTCCTATAATTCACCCCTCCACTTT. Translated, it gives CASILQVWTGDSSYNSPLHF. The rearrangement uses TRBV5-5 and TRBJ1-6, with 7 bases that match TRBD1. CDR3 length equals 20 residues. Trimming cost V 6 bases and J 0 bases; bases outside gene matches: 18. In germline, CDR1 is SGHKS, CDR2 YYEKEE (reference sequence).

V is TRBV2 and J is TRBJ2-4, with 7 bases lining up with TRBD1. V gave up 7 bases and J gave up 1 base; unmatched junction bases: 16. The CDR3 is 18 amino acids. The V gene's germline CDR1 is SNHLY and CDR2 FYNNEI. The CDR3: CASTNRPTGVGAKNIQYF. The CDR3 DNA is TGTGCCAGCACCAACAGACCTACAGGGGTCGGCGCCAAAAACATTCAGTACTTC. Combining the CDR3 with reference TRBV2 and TRBJ2-4 gives the whole variable domain EPEVTQTPSHQVTQMGQEVILRCVPISNHLYFYWYRQILGQKVEFLVSFYNNEISEKSEIFDDQFSVERPDGSNFTLKIRSTKLEDSAMYFCASTNRPTGVGAKNIQYFGAGTRLSVL.

The chain carries TRBV23-1 and TRBJ2-7; 7 bases map to TRBD1. TRBV23-1 is sorted into the ORF group, with uncertain function. The CDR3 runs to 14 residues. V shed 4 bases, J shed 5 bases, and the junction held 8 bases outside the gene matches. For the CDR3, the DNA is TGCGCCAGCAGTCTCGACGACAGGGTCCACGAGCAGTACTTC. Residues: CASSLDDRVHEQYF.

This chain connects TRBV5-1 to TRBJ2-5; TRBD1 might be the D (6 bases). The CDR3 has 14 amino acids. CDR1 is SGHRS, CDR2 YFSETQ, per germline. Trimming cost V 0 bases and J 4 bases, with 10 bases left between them. CDR3 residues: CASSLAQGRETQYF. The CDR3 DNA reads as TGCGCCAGCAGCTTGGCCCAGGGGAGAGAGACCCAGTACTTC.

This clone was counted a single time. The V and J genes are TRBV6-1 and TRBJ2-2, with TRBD1 identical over 11 bases. V was pared by 9 bases and J by 3 bases, with 3 bases of the junction left unmatched. The CDR3 covers 14 residues. The V gene's germline CDR1 is MNHNS and CDR2 SASEGT. The CDR3 reads CASTGQGDTGELFF. CDR3 nucleotides: TGTGCCAGTACGGGACAGGGGGACACCGGGGAGCTGTTTTTT.

This clone was seen a handful of times. V gene TRBV5-6 combines with J gene TRBJ1-1; TRBD1 agrees at 10 bases. The CDR3 has 14 residues. CDR1 is SGHDT and CDR2 is YYEEEE in the germline V gene. J gave up 6 bases and V 7 bases, and 9 bases lay outside the gene matches. The chain's CDR3 is CASLDRDRGAEAFF. DNA of the CDR3: TGTGCCAGCCTCGACCGGGACAGGGGTGCTGAAGCTTTCTTT. The full variable domain, completed using reference TRBV5-6 and TRBJ1-1, is DAGVTQSPTHLIKTRGQQVTLRCSPKSGHDTVSWYQQALGQGPQFIFQYYEEEERQRGNFPDRFSGHQFPNYSSELNVNALLLGDSALYLCASLDRDRGAEAFFGQGTRLTVV.

The CDR3 sequence is CASSLGTQDEQFF. The CDR3 nucleotides read TGTGCCAGCAGCTTGGGGACACAGGATGAGCAGTTCTTC. The chain employs TRBV5-4 and TRBJ2-1, with a possible D match to TRBD1 (5 bases). Germline assignment: CDR1 SGHNT and CDR2 YYREEE (reference sequence). V shed 0 bases and J shed 8 bases, with 9 bases lying between them. The CDR3 contains 13 residues. The full variable domain, its missing parts supplied by reference TRBV5-4 and TRBJ2-1, is ETGVTQSPTHLIKTRGQQVTLRCSSQSGHNTVSWYQQALGQGPQFIFQYYREEENGRGNFPPRFSGLQFPNYSSELNVNALELDDSALYLCASSLGTQDEQFFGPGTRLTVL.

This CDR3 reads CASSFNGEEETQYF. In DNA form, the CDR3 reads TGTGCCAGCAGCTTCAACGGGGAAGAAGAGACCCAGTACTTC. The rearrangement uses TRBV7-3 and TRBJ2-5; perhaps TRBD2 as D (5 bases). CDR3 length: 14 amino acids. The V gene lost 3 bases and the J gene lost 3 bases, with 11 bases spanning the gap. Germline values: CDR1 SGHTA, CDR2 FQGTGA. The variable domain in full, completed from reference TRBV7-3 and TRBJ2-5, reads GAGVSQTPSNKVTEKGKYVELRCDPISGHTALYWYRQSLGQGPEFLIYFQGTGAADDSGLPNDRFFAVRPEGSVSTLKIQRTERGDSAVYLCASSFNGEEETQYFGPGTRLLVL.

This clone was seen just once. The chain is built from TRBV7-8 and TRBJ2-5; 14 positions agree with TRBD2. The DNA end is more similar to TRBJ2-7, so the J call may be wrong. Germline CDR1 reads SGHVS; CDR2 reads FQNEAQ. The CDR3 consists of 17 residues. CDR3 loop: CASSPLPTSGGAYEQYF. In nucleotides, the CDR3 is TGTGCCAGCAGCCCCCTCCCGACTAGCGGGGGGGCCTACGAGCAGTACTTC.

This clone has only one observation. The chain recombines TRBV28 with TRBJ1-5, with D possibly being TRBD1 (6 bases). Germline CDR1 reads MDHEN; CDR2 reads SYDVKM. The germline V and J ends were trimmed by 2 bases and 11 bases, with 13 bases remaining between them. This CDR3 contains 13 residues. The CDR3 DNA sequence: TGTGCCAGCAGTTTAGGGAACACAGGGTCCCAGCATTTT. It specifies CASSLGNTGSQHF.

The chain recombines TRBV4-1 with TRBJ2-7; 8 bases are shared with TRBD2. Losses at the gene ends were 3 bases for V and 3 bases for J; bases not matched to a gene: 4. Germline lookup yields CDR1 MGHRA and CDR2 YSYEKL. The length of the CDR3 is 14 residues. Here the CDR3 DNA reads TGCGCCAGCAGCCACGGGGGGGCCCTCTACGAGCAGTACTTC. The encoded protein is CASSHGGALYEQYF.

This clone was seen just once. The chain combines TRBV2 with TRBJ1-2; 8 bases fit TRBD1. J was trimmed by 5 bases and V by 2 bases; bases with no gene match: 10. CDR3 length equals 16 residues. Germline V lookup: CDR1 SNHLY, CDR2 FYNNEI. The CDR3 is CASSEMSGQGGYGYTF. CDR3 nucleotides: TGTGCCAGCAGTGAAATGTCTGGACAGGGAGGGTATGGCTACACCTTC.